The clone carrying this T cell receptor beta chain came up a few times. What it binds is not known. The data derive from a study of molecular identifiers for immune sequencing clone quantification. J gave up 4 bases and V 2 bases, and 6 bases lay outside the gene matches. From germline, CDR1 is SNHLY and CDR2 FYNNEI. The CDR3 consists of 15 residues. Findings and caveats of the study: Clones that had above 20 RNA copies took up over 99% of effector molecules but under 1% in naive cells.

TCRdb re-derived calls from the PCR reads in MiXCR, one entry per CDR3 protein. The sample shows just under 650,000 distinct CDR3 sequences, about 20% of them seen only once. The sequenced sample was naive CD8+ T cells from blood, with Jurkat cell RNA spiked in. Regarding subset: FACS-sorted CD8+CD4-CCR7+CD45RA+ naive T cells. This chain uses TRBV2 with TRBJ2-3, with 7 nucleotides matching TRBD2. This receptor was identified in a human donor in good health. Some libraries in this study had Jurkat cell RNA spiked in. As DNA, the CDR3 is TGTGCCAGCAGTGAACTTGCGGGGGATGCAGATACGCAGTATTTT. Translation: CASSELAGDADTQYF.